Sequencing of this T cell receptor (beta chain) was carried out in a study of blood T cell repertoires in COVID-19. In the study overall: Acute and convalescent COVID-19 specimens originated in the United States, Italy and Spain. Sample material is recorded as cDNA or gDNA derived from T cells, B-cell-depleted T cells, or PBMCs.

Authors' methods: Reference gene primer amplification gave nucleated cell count estimates. Generated by immunoSEQ multiplex PCR, the TCRdb table keeps only in-frame clones and is missing some. From that table come the V and J calls and clone size; the DNA was used to work out D and trimming. The data show over 200,000 clones, around 83% seen once. CDR1 is SGHDT, CDR2 YYEEEE, per germline. V was clipped by 3 bases and J by 5 bases, with 18 bases between them. The CDR3 is made up of 15 amino acids. The sequencing sample was made of peripheral blood. The receptor was isolated from a man at least 80 years old with acute or convalescent COVID-19. V and J are TRBV5-6 and TRBJ2-7, with D tentatively TRBD1 (6 bases). The CDR3 region has the DNA TGTGCCAGCAGCTACCTGACAGGCCTTGGTGACGAGCAGTACTTC. Amino acids: CASSYLTGLGDEQYF.